The entry that follows covers one TCR beta chain sequence. Sequenced by immunoSEQ multiplex PCR; TCRdb stores in-frame clones only, minus some. Of over 200,000 clones in the sample, nearly 90% were seen once. This sample was included in a study of blood T cell repertoires in COVID-19. The clonotype originates from a man aged 30-40 years who had been exposed to COVID-19. The sample was PBMCs or T cells enriched from blood (not recorded which).

In DNA form, the CDR3 reads TGTGCCAGCAGTTTTTCACTTAGGGGTAACACTGAAGCTTTCTTT. Its protein product is CASSFSLRGNTEAFF. The chain employs TRBV27 and TRBJ1-1; a weak D match, TRBD1 (5 bases). With 3 bases removed from V and 2 bases from J, the gap between germline ends came to 13 bases. Germline V gene lookup returns CDR1 MNHEY and CDR2 SMNVEV (reference sequence). This CDR3 region has 15 residues.